A single T cell receptor beta chain is shown here with its context. Reverse transcription used about 0.45 to 1 ug RNA and random hexamers. Using its own MiXCR run on the immunoSEQ multiplex PCR reads, TCRdb lists one record per CDR3 protein. Found here are 71,000 or so distinct CDR3 sequences, roughly 93% of them singletons; the top ten hold around 0.15%. This sample stems from a study of CD8 T cells in Susac syndrome. Germline V gene sequence: CDR1 MNHEY, CDR2 SVGEGT. With 1 base clipped from V and 4 bases from J, the junction kept 1 base outside the gene matches. The CDR3 is made up of 14 amino acids.

This receptor was taken from a human donor with Susac syndrome. The chain links TRBV6-2 or TRBV6-3 to TRBJ1-5; 7 bases agree with TRBD1. Material for sequencing was CD4+ T cells from PBMCs. CDR3 sequence reads: CASSYFRGNQPQHF. The CDR3 nucleotides are TGTGCCAGCAGTTACTTCAGGGGGAATCAGCCCCAGCATTTT.